This T cell receptor beta chain was sequenced during a study of T cell changes during pregnancy in multiple sclerosis. Clones were read by immunoSEQ multiplex PCR, and TCRdb kept only the in-frame ones, dropping some. The data show roughly 15,000 clones, almost 85% seen once. The CDR3 sequence is 14 residues long. The V and J ends lost 3 bases and 1 base respectively, with 9 bases between them. Germline V lookup: CDR1 KGHSH, CDR2 LQKENI. The clonotype was recovered from a female donor in good health, enrolled as a control in a pregnancy study. The V call is TRBV18, the J call TRBJ1-1; the D gene is possibly TRBD1 (5 bases). The source was CD8+ T cells from peripheral blood mononuclear cells, collected in the second trimester of pregnancy. The DNA of the CDR3 is TGTGCCAGCTCACCGCAGGGTACGAACACTGAAGCTTTCTTT. This encodes CASSPQGTNTEAFF. Full variable domain (remainder filled in from reference TRBV18 and TRBJ1-1): NAGVMQNPRHLVRRRGQEARLRCSPMKGHSHVYWYRQLPEEGLKFMVYLQKENIIDESGMPKERFSAEFPKEGPSILRIQQVVRGDSAAYFCASSPQGTNTEAFFGQGTRLTVV.